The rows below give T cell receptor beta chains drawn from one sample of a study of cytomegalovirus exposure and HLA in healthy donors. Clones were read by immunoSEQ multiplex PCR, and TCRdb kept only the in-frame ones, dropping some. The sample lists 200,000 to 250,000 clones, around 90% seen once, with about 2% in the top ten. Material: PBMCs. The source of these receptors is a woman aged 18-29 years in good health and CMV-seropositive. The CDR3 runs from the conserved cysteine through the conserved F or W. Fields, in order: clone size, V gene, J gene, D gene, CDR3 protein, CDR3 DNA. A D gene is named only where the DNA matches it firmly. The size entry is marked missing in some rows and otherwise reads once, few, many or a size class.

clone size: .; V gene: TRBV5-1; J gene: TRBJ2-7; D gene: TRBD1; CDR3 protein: CASSLQGLDEQYF; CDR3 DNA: TGCGCCAGCAGCTTACAGGGGCTCGACGAGCAGTACTTC
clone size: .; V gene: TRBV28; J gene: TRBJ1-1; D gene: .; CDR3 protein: CASIPYFGSTEAFF; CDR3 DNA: TGTGCCAGCATCCCCTACTTCGGGAGCACTGAAGCTTTCTTT
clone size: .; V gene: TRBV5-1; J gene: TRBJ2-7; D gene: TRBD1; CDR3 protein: CASSWPTGALSYEQYF; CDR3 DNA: TGCGCCAGCAGCTGGCCGACAGGGGCCCTCTCCTACGAGCAGTACTTC
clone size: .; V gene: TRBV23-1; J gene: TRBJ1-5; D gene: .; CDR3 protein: CASSQSRPDRRNQPQHF; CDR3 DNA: TGCGCCAGCAGTCAATCGAGGCCTGACCGACGCAATCAGCCCCAGCATTTT
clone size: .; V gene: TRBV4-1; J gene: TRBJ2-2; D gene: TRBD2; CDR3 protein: CASSHRRTSGYTGELFF; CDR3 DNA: TGCGCCAGCAGCCATCGGAGGACTAGCGGATACACCGGGGAGCTGTTTTTT
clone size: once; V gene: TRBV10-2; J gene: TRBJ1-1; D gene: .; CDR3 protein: CASSLGTNTEAFF; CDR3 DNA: TGCGCCAGCAGTTTGGGCACGAACACTGAAGCTTTCTTT
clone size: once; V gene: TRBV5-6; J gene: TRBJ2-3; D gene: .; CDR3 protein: CASSSGEDTQYF; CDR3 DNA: TGTGCCAGCAGCTCGGGGGAAGATACGCAGTATTTT
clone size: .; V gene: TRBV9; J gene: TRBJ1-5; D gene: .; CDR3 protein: CASSGRDTNQPQHF; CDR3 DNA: TGTGCCAGCAGCGGCCGGGACACGAATCAGCCCCAGCATTTT
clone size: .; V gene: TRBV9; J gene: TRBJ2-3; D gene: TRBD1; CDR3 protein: CASSVEGGRGTGSTDTQYF; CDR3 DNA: TGTGCCAGCAGCGTAGAGGGGGGAAGGGGGACAGGGAGCACAGATACGCAGTATTTT
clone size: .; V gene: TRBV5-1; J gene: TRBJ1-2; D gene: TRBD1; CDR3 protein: CASSRGTGTNYGYTF; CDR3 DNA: TGCGCCAGCAGCCGGGGGACAGGGACTAACTATGGCTACACCTTC
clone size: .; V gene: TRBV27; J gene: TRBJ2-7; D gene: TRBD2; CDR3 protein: CASAPSGYNYEQYF; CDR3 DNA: TGTGCCAGTGCTCCTAGCGGGTATAACTACGAGCAGTACTTC
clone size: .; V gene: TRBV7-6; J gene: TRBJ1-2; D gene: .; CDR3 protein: CASSLVGGAGPPYGYTF; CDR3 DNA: TGTGCCAGCAGCTTAGTGGGAGGGGCTGGACCCCCCTATGGCTACACCTTC
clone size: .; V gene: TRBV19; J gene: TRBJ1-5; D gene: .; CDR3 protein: CASSISGRGNQPQHF; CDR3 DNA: TGTGCCAGTAGTATATCGGGCAGGGGAAATCAGCCCCAGCATTTT
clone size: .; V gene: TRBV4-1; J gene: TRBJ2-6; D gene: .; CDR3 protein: CASSQESRSSGANVLTF; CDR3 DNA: TGCGCCAGCAGCCAAGAATCCAGAAGCTCTGGGGCCAACGTCCTGACTTTC
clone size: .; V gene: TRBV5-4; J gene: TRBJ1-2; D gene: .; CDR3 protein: CASSTSGEKTF; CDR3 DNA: TGTGCCAGCAGCACCTCCGGGGAAAAAACCTTC
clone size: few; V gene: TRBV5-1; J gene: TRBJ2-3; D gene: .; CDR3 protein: CASSLNRAKSDTQYF; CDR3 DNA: TGCGCCAGCAGCTTGAACAGGGCGAAATCAGATACGCAGTATTTT
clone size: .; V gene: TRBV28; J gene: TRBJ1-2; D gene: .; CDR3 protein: CASNRERAGYTF; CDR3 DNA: TGTGCCAGTAACAGGGAACGGGCTGGCTACACCTTC
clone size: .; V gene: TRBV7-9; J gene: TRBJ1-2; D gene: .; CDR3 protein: CASSPSSLYGYTF; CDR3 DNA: TGTGCCAGCAGCCCGTCCAGTCTTTATGGCTACACCTTC
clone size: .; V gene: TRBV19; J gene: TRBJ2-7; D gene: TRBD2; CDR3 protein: CASSARTSGSSYEQYF; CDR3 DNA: TGTGCCAGTAGTGCCCGGACTAGCGGGAGCTCCTACGAGCAGTACTTC
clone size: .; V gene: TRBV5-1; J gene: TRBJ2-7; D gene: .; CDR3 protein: CASSLGVPTYEQYF; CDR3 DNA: TGCGCCAGCAGCTTGGGTGTACCTACCTACGAGCAGTACTTC
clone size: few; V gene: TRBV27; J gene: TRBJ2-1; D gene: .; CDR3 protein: CASSLYNEQFF; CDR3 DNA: TGTGCCAGCAGTCTATACAATGAGCAGTTCTTC
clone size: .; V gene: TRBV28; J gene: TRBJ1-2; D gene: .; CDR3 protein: CASSLGGNYGYTF; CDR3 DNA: TGTGCCAGCAGTTTGGGGGGGAACTATGGCTACACCTTC
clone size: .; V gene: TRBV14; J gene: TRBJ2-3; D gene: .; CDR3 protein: CASSLERAYTDTQYF; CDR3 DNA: TGTGCCAGCAGCCTCGAGCGGGCCTACACAGATACGCAGTATTTT
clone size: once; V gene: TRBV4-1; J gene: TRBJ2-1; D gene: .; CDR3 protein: CASSRVGAEQFF; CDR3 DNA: TGCGCCAGCAGCCGGGTTGGGGCGGAGCAGTTCTTC
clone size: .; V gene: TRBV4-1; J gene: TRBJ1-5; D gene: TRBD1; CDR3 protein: CASSHPVTGKLGNQPQHF; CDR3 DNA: TGCGCCAGCAGTCACCCCGTGACAGGGAAATTGGGCAATCAGCCCCAGCATTTT
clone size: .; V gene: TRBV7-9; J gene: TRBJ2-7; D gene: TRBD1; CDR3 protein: CASSPGQGARNEQYF; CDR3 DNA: TGTGCCAGCAGCCCGGGACAGGGGGCGAGAAACGAGCAGTACTTC
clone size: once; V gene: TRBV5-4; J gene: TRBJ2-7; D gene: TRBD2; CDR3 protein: CASTPVGASGSEQYF; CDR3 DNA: TGTGCCAGCACACCAGTCGGGGCTAGCGGGAGCGAGCAGTACTTC
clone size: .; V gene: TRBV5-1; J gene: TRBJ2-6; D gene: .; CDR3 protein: CASSLVGVSSGANVLTF; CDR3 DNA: TGCGCCAGCAGCTTGGTCGGGGTGAGCTCTGGGGCCAACGTCCTGACTTTC
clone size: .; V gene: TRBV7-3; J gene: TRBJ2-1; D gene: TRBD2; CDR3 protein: CASSFGAGVFYNEQFF; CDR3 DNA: TGTGCCAGCAGCTTTGGAGCGGGAGTGTTCTACAATGAGCAGTTCTTC
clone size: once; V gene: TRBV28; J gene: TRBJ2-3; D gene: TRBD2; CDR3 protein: CASSFPPRTSGRGDTQYF; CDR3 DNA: TGTGCCAGCAGTTTTCCACCCCGGACTAGCGGGAGAGGAGATACGCAGTATTTT
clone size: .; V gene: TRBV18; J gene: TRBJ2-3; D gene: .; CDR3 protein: CASSPRVDTQYF; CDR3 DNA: TGTGCCAGCTCTCCTCGAGTGGATACGCAGTATTTT
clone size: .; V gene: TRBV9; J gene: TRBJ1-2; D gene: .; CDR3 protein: CASSVGGTSTRGYTF; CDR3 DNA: TGTGCCAGCAGCGTAGGCGGGACTTCTACTAGGGGCTACACCTTC
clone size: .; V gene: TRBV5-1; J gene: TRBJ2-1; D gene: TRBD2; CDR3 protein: CASSLGLAGGGEQFF; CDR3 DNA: TGCGCCAGCAGCCTAGGACTAGCGGGAGGCGGTGAGCAGTTCTTC
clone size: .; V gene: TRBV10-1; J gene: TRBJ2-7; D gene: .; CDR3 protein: CASSANHDSSSYEQYF; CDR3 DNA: TGCGCCAGCAGTGCAAACCACGACTCGAGCTCCTACGAGCAGTACTTC
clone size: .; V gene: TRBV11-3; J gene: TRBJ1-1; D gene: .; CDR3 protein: CASSSSGGGTTEAFF; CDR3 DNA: TGTGCCAGCAGCTCCTCGGGAGGGGGGACCACTGAAGCTTTCTTT
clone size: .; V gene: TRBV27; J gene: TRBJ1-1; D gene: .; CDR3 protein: CASSLLGDTEAFF; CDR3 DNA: TGTGCCAGCAGTTTATTGGGAGACACTGAAGCTTTCTTT
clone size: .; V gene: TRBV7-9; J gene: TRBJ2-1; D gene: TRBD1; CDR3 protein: CASSWRQGSSYNEQFF; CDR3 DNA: TGTGCCAGCAGCTGGCGACAGGGATCCTCCTACAATGAGCAGTTCTTC
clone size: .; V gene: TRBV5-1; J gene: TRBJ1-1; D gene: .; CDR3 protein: CASRDTGQSTPEAFF; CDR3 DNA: TGCGCCAGCAGGGATACTGGACAGTCAACACCTGAAGCTTTCTTT
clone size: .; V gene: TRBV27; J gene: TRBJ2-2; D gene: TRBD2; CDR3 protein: CASRLYPGAGGLTGELFF; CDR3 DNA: TGTGCCAGCAGATTATACCCGGGGGCGGGAGGACTCACCGGGGAGCTGTTTTTT
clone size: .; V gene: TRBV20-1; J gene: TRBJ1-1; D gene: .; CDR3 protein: CSASQNTEAFF; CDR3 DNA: TGCAGTGCTAGCCAGAACACTGAAGCTTTCTTT